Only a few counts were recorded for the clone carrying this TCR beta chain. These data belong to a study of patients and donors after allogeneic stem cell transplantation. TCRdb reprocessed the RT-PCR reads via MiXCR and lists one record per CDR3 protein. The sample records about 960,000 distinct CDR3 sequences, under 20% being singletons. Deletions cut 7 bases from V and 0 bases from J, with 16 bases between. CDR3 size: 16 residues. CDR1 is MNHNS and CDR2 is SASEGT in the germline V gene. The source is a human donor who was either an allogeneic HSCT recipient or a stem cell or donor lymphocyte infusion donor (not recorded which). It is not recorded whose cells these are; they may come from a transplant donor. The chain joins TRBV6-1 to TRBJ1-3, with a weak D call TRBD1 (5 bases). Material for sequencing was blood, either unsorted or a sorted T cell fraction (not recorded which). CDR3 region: CASTRTGRSSGNTIYF. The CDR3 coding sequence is TGTGCCAGCACTCGTACAGGCCGGTCCTCTGGAAACACCATATATTTT.